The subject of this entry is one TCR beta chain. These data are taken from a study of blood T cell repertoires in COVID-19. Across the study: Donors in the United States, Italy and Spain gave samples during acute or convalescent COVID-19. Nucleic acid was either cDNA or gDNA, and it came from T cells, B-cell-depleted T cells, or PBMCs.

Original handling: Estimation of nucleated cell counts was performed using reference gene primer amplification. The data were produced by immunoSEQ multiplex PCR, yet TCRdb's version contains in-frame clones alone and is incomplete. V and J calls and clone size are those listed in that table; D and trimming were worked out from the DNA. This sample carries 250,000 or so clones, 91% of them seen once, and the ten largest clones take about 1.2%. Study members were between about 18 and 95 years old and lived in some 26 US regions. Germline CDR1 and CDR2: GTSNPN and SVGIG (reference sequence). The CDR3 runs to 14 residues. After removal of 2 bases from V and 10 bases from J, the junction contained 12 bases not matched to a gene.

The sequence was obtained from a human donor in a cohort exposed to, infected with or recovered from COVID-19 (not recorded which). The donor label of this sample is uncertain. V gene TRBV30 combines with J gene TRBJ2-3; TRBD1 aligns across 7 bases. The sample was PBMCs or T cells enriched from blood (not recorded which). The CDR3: CAWSILATGFAQYF. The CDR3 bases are TGTGCCTGGAGTATCCTCGCGACAGGGTTTGCGCAGTATTTT. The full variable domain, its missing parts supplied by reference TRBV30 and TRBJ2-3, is SQTIHQWPATLVQPVGSPLSLECTVEGTSNPNLYWYRQAAGRGLQLLFYSVGIGQISSEVPQNLSASRPQDRQFILSSKKLLLSDSGFYLCAWSILATGFAQYFGPGTRLTVL.